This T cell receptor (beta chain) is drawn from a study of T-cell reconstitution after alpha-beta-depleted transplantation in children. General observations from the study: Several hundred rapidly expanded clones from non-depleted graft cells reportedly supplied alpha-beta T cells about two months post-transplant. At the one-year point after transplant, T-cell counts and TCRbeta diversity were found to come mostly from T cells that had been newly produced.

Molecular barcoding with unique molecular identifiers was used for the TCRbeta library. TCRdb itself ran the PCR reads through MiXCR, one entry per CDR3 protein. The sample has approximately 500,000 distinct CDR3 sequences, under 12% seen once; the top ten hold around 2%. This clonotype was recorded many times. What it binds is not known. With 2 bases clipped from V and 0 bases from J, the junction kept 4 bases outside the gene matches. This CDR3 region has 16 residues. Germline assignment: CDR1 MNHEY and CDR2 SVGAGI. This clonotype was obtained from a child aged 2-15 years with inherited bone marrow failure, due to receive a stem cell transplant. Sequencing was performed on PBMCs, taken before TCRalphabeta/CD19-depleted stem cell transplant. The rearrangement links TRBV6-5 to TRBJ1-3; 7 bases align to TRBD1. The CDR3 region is CASSYDREGSGNTIYF. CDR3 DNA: TGTGCCAGCAGTTACGACAGGGAGGGCTCTGGAAACACCATATATTTT.